A selection of T cell receptor beta chains follows, all from one sample in a study of blood T cell repertoires in COVID-19. Method: immunoSEQ multiplex PCR; TCRdb's copy keeps in-frame clones and lacks some. The data show under 200,000 clones, about 80% seen once. The sample taken for sequencing was peripheral blood. All receptors derive from a man aged 30 to 45 with active or convalescent COVID-19. CDR3s include the opening cysteine and the closing phenylalanine or tryptophan. The D gene is left open where the match is weak. Size tells how often a clone was seen (once, few, many) or the class of an expanded clone, and some rows leave it out.

clone size	D gene	J gene	V gene	CDR3 DNA	CDR3 protein
NA	TRBD1	TRBJ1-2	TRBV19	TGTGCCAGTAGACCGGGACAGGGATTTAACTATGGCTACACCTTC	CASRPGQGFNYGYTF
NA	NA	TRBJ1-2	TRBV19	TGTGCCAGTAGTATAGGTCGAAGAGCTAACTATGGCTACACCTTC	CASSIGRRANYGYTF
NA	TRBD2	TRBJ2-5	TRBV5-5	TGTGCCAGCAGTCTGAGGCAGGGACTATACCAAGAGACCCAGTACTTC	CASSLRQGLYQETQYF
NA	NA	TRBJ2-5	TRBV24-1	TGTGCCACCAGTGATTGGGCCCAAGAGACCCAGTACTTC	CATSDWAQETQYF
few	TRBD2	TRBJ2-3	TRBV30	TGTGCCTGGAACCGGGCGTGGGGGGGTCTCACAGATACGCAGTATTTT	CAWNRAWGGLTDTQYF
few	TRBD1	TRBJ1-4	TRBV7-9	TGTGCCAGCAGCCCCCGCGTACAGGGGGATGAAAAACTGTTTTTT	CASSPRVQGDEKLFF
NA	NA	TRBJ1-2	TRBV3-1/TRBV3-2	TGTGCCAGCAGCCAAGACTCCCTCGGCTACACCTTC	CASSQDSLGYTF
NA	TRBD1	TRBJ1-5	TRBV18	TGTGCCAGCTCACCACCTGGACAGGACAATCAGCCCCAGCATTTT	CASSPPGQDNQPQHF
once	TRBD1	TRBJ1-4	TRBV5-1	TGCGCCAGCAGCTCCTGGGACAGGGTTGCAACTAATGAAAAACTGTTTTTT	CASSSWDRVATNEKLFF
many	NA	TRBJ2-7	TRBV7-6	TGTGCCAGCAGTCAAACCCTGAGCGACGAGCAGTACTTC	CASSQTLSDEQYF
few	NA	TRBJ1-6	TRBV19	TGTGCCAGTAGTATAACCTGGACAGTATATAATTCACCCCTCCACTTT	CASSITWTVYNSPLHF
NA	TRBD2	TRBJ2-7	TRBV19	TGTGCCAGTAGCGGGAGGGGCTACGAGCAGTACTTC	CASSGRGYEQYF
NA	NA	TRBJ1-5	TRBV6-5	TGTGCCAGCAGAGCTCAGGGCCAGCCCCAGCATTTT	CASRAQGQPQHF
NA	NA	TRBJ2-2	TRBV19	TGTGCCAGTACACCACCTCGGGACACCGGGGAGCTGTTTTTT	CASTPPRDTGELFF
NA	TRBD1	TRBJ2-7	TRBV24-1	TGTGCCACCAGTGACGACCAGGGACAGGGCTCTTCCTACGAGCAGTACTTC	CATSDDQGQGSSYEQYF
NA	NA	TRBJ2-1	TRBV5-1	TGCGCCAGCATCAACAGTGCTGGCAATGAGCAGTTCTTC	CASINSAGNEQFF
once	TRBD2	TRBJ2-3	TRBV10-3	TGTGCCATCTCAATTAACCCACTAGCGGGAGGCACAGATACGCAGTATTTT	CAISINPLAGGTDTQYF